The rows below give T cell receptor beta chains drawn from one sample of a study of Ad26.COV2.S vaccination and SARS-CoV-2 variants. The protocol was immunoSEQ multiplex PCR, while the TCRdb copy is restricted to in-frame clones and leaves out a portion. The table has around 400,000 clones, about four fifths seen once. The sequences come from peripheral blood, collected in a trial of Ad26.COV2.S vaccine versus placebo. These receptors came from a person between 18 and 60 years old who received the Ad26.COV2.S COVID-19 vaccine or a placebo. Both conserved end residues are trimmed from each CDR3. D genes are given only for firm matches. Size values are once, few and many counts, or a class for expanded clones, and some rows have none.

V	J	D	size	CDR3
TRBV12-5	TRBJ2-5	.	.	ASGLEEETQY
TRBV7-2	TRBJ1-1	TRBD1	few	ASSLQGSTEAF
TRBV7-3	TRBJ1-1	.	.	ASSLRGADEAF
TRBV29-1	TRBJ2-3	TRBD2	.	SVASSGITDTQY
TRBV4-1	TRBJ2-5	TRBD1	.	ASSQSSGGRETQY
TRBV18	TRBJ2-3	.	.	ASSPRDSPTDTQY
TRBV15	TRBJ1-1	.	.	ATSFSAGNTEAF
TRBV19	TRBJ1-2	TRBD1	.	ASSIQGAGGYT
TRBV9	TRBJ1-3	.	.	ASSSQGYSGNTIY
TRBV6-5	TRBJ1-2	.	.	ASSPLTLNYGYT
TRBV11-2	TRBJ2-3	TRBD2	.	ASSFRTGTSGRTDTQY
TRBV7-2	TRBJ1-4	.	few	ASSRRRGMANEKLF
TRBV5-3	TRBJ1-1	TRBD1	few	ARSSTPTGTGTNTEAF
TRBV9	TRBJ2-7	TRBD2	once	ASSQSGLAHEQY
TRBV10-3	TRBJ2-3	.	.	AISESRGGLTDTQY
TRBV7-2	TRBJ2-3	.	.	ASSLGGPPDTQY
TRBV12-3/TRBV12-4	TRBJ1-2	.	.	ASSSRFGGYT
TRBV6-5	TRBJ2-5	.	.	ASREVRTGETQY
TRBV5-6	TRBJ1-1	.	.	ASSLWGLTNTEAF
TRBV5-1	TRBJ2-3	.	.	ASSFRGGSADTQY
TRBV7-7	TRBJ2-7	TRBD1	once	ASSLGTGYSSEQY
TRBV4-2	TRBJ1-2	.	.	ASSQDSSGTDYGYT
TRBV7-2	TRBJ2-7	.	.	ASSPRTYEQY
TRBV24-1	TRBJ2-3	.	.	ATSDFKSSGRTDTQY
TRBV7-8	TRBJ1-1	TRBD1	.	ASSPGTVLEAF
TRBV5-5	TRBJ1-4	.	.	ASSLTNEKLF
TRBV5-1	TRBJ2-3	.	few	ASFTGRLGDTQY
TRBV7-2	TRBJ1-2	.	few	ASSLVGGGGT
TRBV6-5	TRBJ1-5	TRBD1	.	ASGRQGNQPQH
TRBV5-1	TRBJ1-2	.	.	ASSPPDYYGYT
TRBV27	TRBJ1-6	TRBD1	.	ASSPPGQGKSPLH
TRBV19	TRBJ2-2	.	.	ASTDGPGWDTGELF
TRBV11-2	TRBJ1-3	.	.	ASSPQSRASGNTIY
TRBV29-1	TRBJ2-7	TRBD2	.	SVLGLAGETYEQY
TRBV5-1	TRBJ2-3	TRBD1	.	ASSLAATGGASSTDTQY
TRBV4-3	TRBJ2-1	.	once	ASSQSGSYNEQF
TRBV3-1/TRBV3-2	TRBJ1-4	.	.	ASSQGRGGSGKLF
TRBV27	TRBJ2-7	TRBD2	.	ASSWTSGSYEQY
TRBV7-9	TRBJ2-3	TRBD2	.	ASSDAGTSGHTDTQY
TRBV5-1	TRBJ2-3	.	.	ASSLGFRSTTDTQY
TRBV19	TRBJ1-5	.	few	ASSIWGREPQH
TRBV7-8	TRBJ2-7	.	.	ASSLNPRYYEQY
TRBV5-4	TRBJ2-3	TRBD2	.	ASSLTSGSLADTQY
TRBV14	TRBJ2-7	TRBD2	.	ASSAGTSYEQY
TRBV6-5	TRBJ1-2	.	.	ASSYSFSYGYT
TRBV24-1	TRBJ2-1	TRBD2	few	ATSDPGTSGGEQF
TRBV11-3	TRBJ1-4	.	few	ASSHDGYNEKLF
TRBV19	TRBJ1-5	.	.	ASSINSHYSNQPQH
TRBV10-1	TRBJ1-5	.	.	ASSELGGSNQPQH
TRBV7-2	TRBJ1-3	.	.	ASSSQRNTIY
TRBV6-5	TRBJ1-5	.	.	ASSWGFQPQH
TRBV5-1	TRBJ2-2	.	.	ASSAPNTGELF